This T cell receptor beta chain was recovered during a study of T-cell memory formation after mild COVID-19. Study-level points and caveats: Day 15 to 85 contracting clones showed balanced CD4/CD8; later expanders leaned CD4+.

TCRdb re-derived calls from the 5' RACE reads in MiXCR, one entry per CDR3 protein. The data hold approximately 270,000 distinct CDR3 sequences, with 16% observed a single time. As to this clonotype: Antigen unknown.

The specimen was PBMCs or a T cell subset sorted from them (not recorded which). This sequence originates from a man in his late teens or twenties who had mild COVID-19 (a few samples of this study predate the infection). Cell type and time point are not known.

CDR3 bases: TGTGCCAGCAGCATCGGACGTTTGAACACTGAAGCTTTCTTT. This encodes CASSIGRLNTEAFF. V usage is TRBV7-2 and J usage is TRBJ1-1; D is undetermined. The CDR3 length is 14 residues. Trimming stripped 5 bases from V and 0 bases from J, with 10 bases between. The V gene's germline CDR1 is SGHTA and CDR2 FQGNSA.